The rows below give T cell receptor beta chains drawn from one sample of a study of T cells after yellow fever vaccination. Via MiXCR, TCRdb re-called the 5' RACE reads, giving one row per CDR3 protein. The sample consists of roughly 350,000 distinct CDR3 sequences, roughly 4% of them appearing once. Sequenced here: PBMCs, sampled 5 days after the yellow fever booster vaccination. The receptors were gathered from a man aged 18 to 29 who received the YFV17D yellow fever vaccine. The CDR3 runs from the conserved cysteine through the conserved F or W.

v_gene,j_gene,CDR3aa
TRBV5-1,TRBJ2-2,CASSLRHPFTGELFF
TRBV6-2/TRBV6-3,TRBJ2-5,CASSYPAGAEETQYF
TRBV12-3/TRBV12-4,TRBJ2-2,CASSTGGSNTGELFF
TRBV24-1,TRBJ2-3,CATSDLRGSTDTQYF
TRBV4-2,TRBJ2-1,CASSQTLSGGPTYNEQFF
TRBV14,TRBJ2-7,CASSVGLADFYEQYF
TRBV20-1,TRBJ2-4,CSARPLIAGGTEIAKNIQYF
TRBV6-5,TRBJ2-5,CASTTASAETQYF
TRBV7-2,TRBJ2-1,CASSLGGTNEQFF
TRBV18,TRBJ1-4,CASSPLKGVGELFF
TRBV7-2,TRBJ2-7,CASSLVGGGRSYEQYF
TRBV10-3,TRBJ2-1,CAIGGGINEQFF
TRBV7-3,TRBJ1-1,CASSLSAGNTEAFF
TRBV18,TRBJ2-6,CASSEGQGYSGANVLTF
TRBV18,TRBJ2-5,CASSPAGAWETQYF
TRBV5-1,TRBJ1-1,CASSLAIGANTEAFF